One sample yielded the 30 T cell receptor beta chains listed below, sequenced in a study of blood T cell repertoires in COVID-19. Sequencing was performed with immunoSEQ multiplex PCR; in TCRdb, only in-frame clones are kept and a portion is missing. The sample lists tens of thousands of clones, about 80% occurring once. Sequenced: peripheral blood. The origin of the receptors is a human donor in a cohort sampled during active COVID-19.

The chain recombines TRBV5-8 with TRBJ2-7; 10 bases are a match to TRBD1. V shed 4 bases, J shed 4 bases, and the junction held 8 bases outside the gene matches. This CDR3 has 15 amino acids. Germline CDR1 and CDR2: SGHTS and YDEGEE. The CDR3 reads CASSRSGTGVYEQYF. For the CDR3, the DNA is TGTGCCAGCAGCCGATCCGGGACAGGGGTGTACGAGCAGTACTTC.

V usage is TRBV30 and J usage is TRBJ1-4; TRBD1 matches 10 bases. CDR3 size: 13 residues. Germline CDR1 and CDR2: GTSNPN and SVGIG (reference sequence). Germline trimming cut 2 bases from V and 9 bases from J; bases unmatched to any gene: 3. Here the CDR3 reads CAWSPGQGQKLFF. The CDR3 coding sequence is TGTGCCTGGAGTCCGGGACAGGGGCAAAAACTGTTTTTT.

This clone was observed once. The gene calls are TRBV7-9 and TRBJ1-2; TRBD1 aligns across 7 bases. Germline values: CDR1 SEHNR, CDR2 FQNEAQ (reference sequence). The CDR3 is 14 residues long. J gave up 5 bases and V 4 bases, and 7 bases lay outside the gene matches. CDR3 DNA sequence: TGTGCCAGCAGCTCCGCAGGGGGTGGATATGGCTACACCTTC. This sequence encodes CASSSAGGGYGYTF.

As for this clone: A read error may produce the germline difference seen at one junction end. The rearrangement uses TRBV14 and TRBJ2-1, with D perhaps matching TRBD2 (6 bases). Looked up from germline, CDR1 is SGHDN and CDR2 is FVKESK. There are 13 residues in the CDR3. The CDR3 loop reads CASSQAGTPREVF. CDR3 coding DNA: TGTGCCAGCAGCCAAGCTGGGACTCCGCGAGAGGTCTTC.

CDR3 nucleotides: TGCAGTGCTAGTGGCGGGAGGGGGCCGGACACTGAAGCTTTCTTT. Translating gives CSASGGRGPDTEAFF. V gene TRBV20-1 combines with J gene TRBJ1-1; 7 nucleotides align to TRBD1. CDR3 size: 15 residues. V was pared by 3 bases and J by 3 bases, with 10 bases of the junction left unmatched. From germline, CDR1 is DFQATT and CDR2 SNEGSKA (reference sequence).

This rearrangement joins TRBV10-3 to TRBJ2-7; D uncertain. The V and J ends lost 0 bases and 4 bases respectively, with 16 bases between them. Germline V gene sequence: CDR1 ENHRY, CDR2 SYGVKD. The CDR3 has 16 amino acids. CDR3 in DNA: TGTGCCATCAGTGAGTCGAATGTAGTAAACCCGTACGAGCAGTACTTC. Amino acids: CAISESNVVNPYEQYF.

This rearrangement joins TRBV4-2 to TRBJ1-5, with unresolved D. V lost 1 base to trimming and J lost 7 bases, with 8 bases between them. CDR3 length: 13 amino acids. Germline CDR1 and CDR2: LGHNA and YNFKEQ. The CDR3 DNA is TGTGCCAGCAGCCAAGCCGGGGAACAGCCCCAGCATTTT. It translates to CASSQAGEQPQHF.

CDR3 in DNA: TGTGCCAGCAGCTCGAGGGTGGGCACTGAAGCTTTCTTT. Residues: CASSSRVGTEAFF. The chain links TRBV11-1 to TRBJ1-1; no firm D call. V was pared by 4 bases and J by 4 bases, with 10 bases between. CDR1 SGHAT and CDR2 FQDESV come from the germline V gene (reference sequence). The CDR3 loop spans 13 amino acids.

Concerning this clone: At one boundary the junction diverges from the germline segment, which might be a read error. V usage is TRBV10-3 and J usage is TRBJ1-2; 8 bases map to TRBD1. CDR1 and CDR2 (germline): ENHRY, SYGVKD. The CDR3 is 13 amino acids. CDR3 bases: TGTGCCATCAATGAGGCAGGGGGCGCGAGCTACACCTTC. Translation: CAINEAGGASYTF.

This clone was counted a single time. V is TRBV10-3 and J is TRBJ1-1; 7 nucleotides line up with TRBD1. With V trimmed by 3 bases and J by 0 bases, 4 bases remained unmatched. The V gene's germline CDR1 is ENHRY and CDR2 SYGVKD. CDR3 length: 15 residues. CDR3 amino acids: CAISDGQAVNTEAFF. As DNA, the CDR3 is TGTGCCATCAGTGACGGACAGGCGGTGAACACTGAAGCTTTCTTT.

This clone was counted once. The chain has TRBV5-8 and TRBJ2-7, with 8 positions matching TRBD1. Germline V gene data show CDR1 as SGHTS and CDR2 as YDEGEE. V shed 6 bases and J 0 bases; nucleotides not matched to a gene: 8. The CDR3 contains 15 residues. CDR3 in DNA: TGTGCCAGCACCAGGAGGGGGACAGGCTCCTACGAGCAGTACTTC. It specifies CASTRRGTGSYEQYF.

The genes are TRBV18 and TRBJ2-7, with D possibly being TRBD2 (5 bases). The CDR3 sequence is 12 residues long. Between the trimmed V and J ends, which lost 6 bases and 2 bases, there was a span of 8 bases. Germline V gene sequence: CDR1 KGHSH, CDR2 LQKENI. The DNA for the CDR3 is TGTGCCAGCTCGTGGGAGACCTACGAGCAGTACTTC. Translated, it gives CASSWETYEQYF.

This clone has only a few counts. This chain connects TRBV5-5 to TRBJ1-1; a weak D match, TRBD1 (5 bases). Deletions cut 3 bases from V and 7 bases from J, with 16 bases between. There are 14 residues in the CDR3. Germline V gene sequence: CDR1 SGHKS, CDR2 YYEKEE (reference sequence). CDR3 in amino acids: CASSSDSYGGEAFF. The CDR3 coding sequence is TGTGCCAGCAGCTCGGATTCCTACGGGGGTGAAGCTTTCTTT.

Only one count was recorded for this clone. The chain's CDR3 is CASRPGQGLAEAFF. The DNA of the CDR3 is TGCGCCAGCAGGCCCGGACAGGGGCTAGCTGAAGCTTTCTTT. The V call is TRBV5-1, the J call TRBJ1-1; TRBD1 aligns across 9 bases. The trim removed 5 bases at V and 6 bases at J, leaving 8 bases unmatched. Per germline, CDR1 SGHRS and CDR2 YFSETQ. The CDR3 is 14 residues long.

This clone has more than one count but fewer than ten. The rearrangement joins TRBV6-5 to TRBJ2-2; 8 bases match TRBD1. CDR1 MNHEY and CDR2 SVGAGI come from the germline V gene. Unmatched junction bases numbered 7, after V lost 5 bases and J lost 8 bases. This CDR3 comprises 14 residues. The CDR3 loop reads CASSLNRGVGELFF. In DNA form, the CDR3 reads TGTGCCAGCAGTCTGAACAGGGGGGTAGGGGAGCTGTTTTTT.

This chain joins TRBV6-6 and TRBJ1-2, with D possibly TRBD1 on 6 matching bases. Trimming removed 0 bases at V and 4 bases at J, with 9 bases between. CDR3 size: 14 residues. Germline V gene lookup returns CDR1 MNHNY and CDR2 SVGAGI (reference sequence). The CDR3 sequence: CASSYSVGGYGYTF. For the CDR3, the DNA is TGTGCCAGCAGTTACTCGGTAGGGGGCTATGGCTACACCTTC.

CDR3 amino acids: CASSSRYEQYF. Written as DNA, the CDR3 is TGTGCCAGCAGTTCGAGATACGAGCAGTACTTC. The genes are TRBV12-3 or TRBV12-4 and TRBJ2-7; D not certain. This CDR3 is built from 11 residues. V lost 4 bases, J lost 4 bases, and 5 bases lay in between.

The chain is built from TRBV6-5 and TRBJ2-7, with TRBD1 identical over 7 bases. CDR3 length: 15 amino acids. J was trimmed by 0 bases and V by 6 bases; bases with no gene match: 8. Germline-derived CDR1 and CDR2 are MNHEY and SVGAGI. Written as DNA, the CDR3 is TGTGCCAGCAGAGGGGGCGGACACCCCTCCTACGAGCAGTACTTC. It specifies CASRGGGHPSYEQYF.

The chain has TRBV2 and TRBJ2-3; TRBD2 agrees at 10 bases. CDR3 length equals 14 residues. Trimming took 6 bases from V and 3 from J; bases not matched to a gene: 3. Germline V gene data show CDR1 as SNHLY and CDR2 as FYNNEI. The CDR3 protein is CASRVAGGTDTQYF. The DNA of the CDR3 is TGTGCCAGCAGAGTAGCGGGAGGTACAGATACGCAGTATTTT.

This chain joins TRBV11-3 and TRBJ2-7; weak D call: TRBD2 (6 bases). Germline V CDR1 and CDR2: SGHNT, YENEEA. Trimming stripped 2 bases from V and 6 bases from J, with 11 bases between. CDR3 length: 13 residues. The CDR3: CASSLNLRGEQYF. Written as DNA, the CDR3 is TGTGCCAGCAGCTTAAATCTGCGGGGCGAGCAGTACTTC. The variable domain in full, with the rest retrieved from reference TRBV11-3 and TRBJ2-7, is EAGVVQSPRYKIIEKKQPVAFWCNPISGHNTLYWYLQNLGQGPELLIRYENEEAVDDSQLPKDRFSAERLKGVDSTLKIQPAELGDSAVYLCASSLNLRGEQYFGPGTRLTVT.

This chain connects TRBV4-2 to TRBJ2-1; 9 bases align to TRBD2. The V gene's germline CDR1 is LGHNA and CDR2 YNFKEQ. V was clipped by 4 bases and J by 5 bases; unmatched bases: 24. The CDR3 covers 21 residues. The CDR3 here is CASSPLPSAGGTLGKHNEQFF. In nucleotides, the CDR3 is TGTGCCAGCAGCCCCCTACCATCAGCGGGAGGCACGCTCGGTAAACACAATGAGCAGTTCTTC.

The chain employs TRBV5-1 and TRBJ1-1; D remains ambiguous. Per the germline V gene, CDR1 is SGHRS and CDR2 is YFSETQ. The CDR3 is 16 amino acids. Between the trimmed V and J ends, which lost 3 bases and 0 bases, there was a span of 15 bases. The chain's CDR3 is CASSYAGGSMNTEAFF. The CDR3, as DNA: TGCGCCAGCAGCTACGCGGGCGGCTCGATGAACACTGAAGCTTTCTTT.

This clone was counted once. The V call is TRBV3-1 (or the pseudogene TRBV3-2), the J call TRBJ2-7; 9 nucleotides line up with TRBD1. Unmatched junction bases numbered 4, after V lost 6 bases and J lost 1 base. Germline V lookup: CDR1 LGHDT, CDR2 YNNKEL (reference sequence). This CDR3 comprises 14 residues. The DNA of the CDR3 is TGTGCCAGCAGTCCGGGACAGGGATCCTACGAGCAGTACTTC. Protein sequence: CASSPGQGSYEQYF.

The chain has TRBV5-6 and TRBJ2-7, with TRBD2 matching over 10 bases. The germline gives CDR1 SGHDT, CDR2 YYEEEE. Trimming cost V 6 bases and J 2 bases; bases outside gene matches: 14. The CDR3 consists of 17 residues. CDR3 nucleotide sequence: TGTGCCAGCAACAGACTAGGTGGAGCGGGAGGGACCTACGAGCAGTACTTC. Translated, it gives CASNRLGGAGGTYEQYF.

The V call is TRBV18, the J call TRBJ2-7; the match to TRBD2 covers 7 bases. Losses at the gene ends were 2 bases for V and 0 bases for J; bases not matched to a gene: 13. This CDR3 region has 18 residues. Germline V CDR1 and CDR2: KGHSH, LQKENI. The CDR3 region is CASSPKLSGGDLSYEQYF. CDR3 bases: TGTGCCAGCTCACCAAAATTGTCGGGAGGCGACCTCTCCTACGAGCAGTACTTC.

In this sample, this clone turned up a few times. The rearrangement joins TRBV5-1 to TRBJ1-1; 12 bases are a match to TRBD1. This CDR3 is built from 14 residues. Germline loops: CDR1 SGHRS, CDR2 YFSETQ. The junction had 9 bases not matched to a gene; V was cut back by 4 bases and J by 11 bases. DNA of the CDR3: TGCGCCAGCAGCCCGTCGGGACAGGGGGCGATGGCTTTCTTT. It specifies CASSPSGQGAMAFF.

V gene TRBV5-4 combines with J gene TRBJ2-7, with 8 positions matching TRBD2. This CDR3 is built from 13 residues. V was clipped by 1 base and J by 6 bases; unmatched bases: 3. Germline V gene lookup returns CDR1 SGHNT and CDR2 YYREEE (reference sequence). As DNA, the CDR3 is TGTGCCAGCAGCTTGCCGGGACTAGGCGAGCAGTACTTC. The encoded protein is CASSLPGLGEQYF.

V and J are TRBV7-2 and TRBJ2-7; 8 bases line up with TRBD1. CDR1 and CDR2 from the germline V gene are SGHTA and FQGNSA. The CDR3 runs 13 residues. Germline trimming cut 3 bases from V and 5 bases from J; bases unmatched to any gene: 3. The chain's CDR3 is CASSLDRADEQYF. CDR3 bases: TGTGCCAGCAGCTTGGACAGGGCGGACGAGCAGTACTTC.

The V call is TRBV6-5, the J call TRBJ1-5; D possibly corresponds to TRBD1 (5 bases). The V gene's germline CDR1 is MNHEY and CDR2 SVGAGI. Trimming took 5 bases from V and 8 from J, leaving 16 bases between them. The CDR3 covers 14 residues. Written as DNA, the CDR3 is TGTGCCAGCAGTCACCCCAGGGAAAGAGAGCCCCAGCATTTT. Protein: CASSHPREREPQHF.

This clone was picked up a small number of times. The rearrangement joins TRBV18 to TRBJ1-5; D is unresolved. The CDR3 has 13 residues. Germline V gene sequence: CDR1 KGHSH, CDR2 LQKENI. V was cut by 6 bases and J by 7 bases, with 13 bases left in between. Here the CDR3 DNA reads TGTGCCAGCTCTCAAGAGACTGGACAGCCCCAGCATTTT. The encoded protein is CASSQETGQPQHF.